This TCR beta chain was sequenced in a study of T cells expressing NK-cell markers. Study-level background: Eight donors were sequenced, of whom seven were HCMV-seropositive, while the remaining one was HCMV-seronegative.

TCRdb reprocessed the 5' RACE reads and stores each CDR3 protein as one record, lacking DNA. Its listing shows over 200,000 distinct CDR3 sequences. Material: blood T cells: a sorted CD56 or NKG2C T cell subset, CD4+ or CD8+ T cells, or bulk PBMC T cells (not recorded which). The clonotype comes from a man between 18 and 29 years old in good health.

The CDR3 here is CASSPLWRRGRGNEQFF. The V call is TRBV27, the J call TRBJ2-1; checking the TCRdb D call of TRBD2 is not possible without DNA. CDR1 MNHEY and CDR2 SMNVEV come from the germline V gene (reference sequence). This CDR3 has 17 amino acids.